These 4 T cell receptor beta chains were all obtained from the same sample, sequenced in a study of blood T cell repertoires in COVID-19. Generated by immunoSEQ multiplex PCR, the TCRdb table keeps only in-frame clones and is missing some. This sample carries about 250,000 clones, 65% to 90% of them seen once, and the ten largest clones take 5% to 6.5%. Sequenced sample: peripheral blood. The receptors stem from a man aged 50-59 years with COVID-19, enrolled during active disease.

The V gene is TRBV13, the J gene TRBJ2-6; possible D gene TRBD2, 6 bases. Per the germline V gene, CDR1 is PRHDT and CDR2 is FYEKMQ (reference sequence). CDR3 length: 16 residues. V gave up 2 bases and J gave up 2 bases, with 10 bases separating them. DNA of the CDR3: TGTGCCAGCAGCTTATCCCGGGGGACTGGGGCCAACGTCCTGACTTTC. Residues: CASSLSRGTGANVLTF.

The genes are TRBV4-1 and TRBJ2-5, with 11 bases identical to TRBD2. The CDR3 runs 16 residues. The trim removed 2 bases at V and 5 bases at J, leaving 7 bases unmatched. The germline CDR1 and CDR2 sequences are MGHRA and YSYEKL. CDR3 in DNA: TGCGCCAGCAGCCAAATTAGCGGGGGGGCCATTGAGACCCAGTACTTC. Its translation is CASSQISGGAIETQYF.

J is TRBJ1-1 and V is TRBV5-1, with D maybe TRBD1 (6 bases). This CDR3 is built from 15 residues. V was pared by 1 base and J by 5 bases, with 15 bases between. The germline V gene has CDR1 SGHRS and CDR2 YFSETQ. CDR3 amino acids: CASSLLGQGNTEAFF. CDR3 nucleotide sequence: TGCGCCAGCAGCTTGCTGGGTCAGGGGAATACTGAAGCTTTCTTT.

The chain links TRBV15 to TRBJ2-7, with D perhaps matching TRBD2 (7 bases). Trimming left V 0 bases short and J 4 bases short, with 13 bases between. The CDR3 covers 15 residues. From germline, CDR1 is LNHNV and CDR2 YYDKDF (reference sequence). CDR3 protein: CATSRDTGGLYEQYF. The CDR3 nucleotides read TGTGCCACCAGCAGAGATACGGGGGGCCTATACGAGCAGTACTTC.